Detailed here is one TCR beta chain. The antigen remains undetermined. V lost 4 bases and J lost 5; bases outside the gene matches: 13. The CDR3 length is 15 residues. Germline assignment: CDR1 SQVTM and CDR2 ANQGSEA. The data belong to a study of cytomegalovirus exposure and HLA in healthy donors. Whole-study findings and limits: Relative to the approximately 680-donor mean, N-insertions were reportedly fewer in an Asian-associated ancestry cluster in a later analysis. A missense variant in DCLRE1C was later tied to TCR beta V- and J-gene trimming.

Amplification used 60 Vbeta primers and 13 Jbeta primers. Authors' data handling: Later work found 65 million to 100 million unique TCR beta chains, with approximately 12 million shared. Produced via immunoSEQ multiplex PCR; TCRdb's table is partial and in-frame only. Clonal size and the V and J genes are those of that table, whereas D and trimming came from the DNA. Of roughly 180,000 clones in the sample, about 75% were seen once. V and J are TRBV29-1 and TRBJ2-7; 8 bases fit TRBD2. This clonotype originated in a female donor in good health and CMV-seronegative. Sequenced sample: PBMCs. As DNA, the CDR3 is TGCAGCGTTGTAGGTGCGGGAGGAAGAACGGACGAGCAGTACTTC. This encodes CSVVGAGGRTDEQYF.